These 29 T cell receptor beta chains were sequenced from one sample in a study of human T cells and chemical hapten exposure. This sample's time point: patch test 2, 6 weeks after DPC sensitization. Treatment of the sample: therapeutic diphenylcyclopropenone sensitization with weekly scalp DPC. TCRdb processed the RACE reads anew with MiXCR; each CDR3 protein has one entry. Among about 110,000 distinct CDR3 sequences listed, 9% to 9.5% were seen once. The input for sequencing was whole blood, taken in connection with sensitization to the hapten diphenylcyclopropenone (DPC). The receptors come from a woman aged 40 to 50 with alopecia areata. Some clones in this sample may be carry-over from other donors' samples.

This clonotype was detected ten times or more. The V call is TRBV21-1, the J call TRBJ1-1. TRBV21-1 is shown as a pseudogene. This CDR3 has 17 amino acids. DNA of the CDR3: TGTGCCAGCAGCAAAGTTTGGCCCTCCACTCGGAACACTGAAGCTTTCTTT. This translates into CASSKVWPSTRNTEAFF.

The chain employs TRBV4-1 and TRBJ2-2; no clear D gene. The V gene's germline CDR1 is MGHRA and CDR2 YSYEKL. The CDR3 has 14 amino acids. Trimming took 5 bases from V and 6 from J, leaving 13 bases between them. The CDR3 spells CASSETETAGELFF. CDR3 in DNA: TGCGCCAGCAGCGAGACGGAAACAGCCGGGGAGCTGTTTTTT.

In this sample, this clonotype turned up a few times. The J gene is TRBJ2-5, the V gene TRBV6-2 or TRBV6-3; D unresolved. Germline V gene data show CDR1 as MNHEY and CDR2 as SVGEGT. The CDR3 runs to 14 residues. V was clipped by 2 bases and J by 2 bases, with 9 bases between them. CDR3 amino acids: CASSYEELQETQYF. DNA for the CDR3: TGTGCCAGCAGTTACGAGGAGCTACAAGAGACCCAGTACTTC.

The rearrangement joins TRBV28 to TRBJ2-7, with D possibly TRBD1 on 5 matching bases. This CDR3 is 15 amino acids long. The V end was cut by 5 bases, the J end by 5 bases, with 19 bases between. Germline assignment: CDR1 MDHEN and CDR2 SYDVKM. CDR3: CASSETGSGYHEQYF. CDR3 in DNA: TGTGCCAGCAGTGAGACCGGGTCAGGGTACCACGAGCAGTACTTC.

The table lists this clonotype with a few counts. Here the CDR3 reads CASSEQGAQETQYF. CDR3 sequence (DNA): TGTGCCAGCAGCGAACAGGGGGCCCAAGAGACCCAGTACTTC. The chain recombines TRBV7-9 with TRBJ2-5, with 9 bases matching TRBD1. V lost 5 bases, J lost 1 base, and 2 bases stayed unmatched. The CDR3 length is 14 residues. Per the germline V gene, CDR1 is SEHNR and CDR2 is FQNEAQ (reference sequence).

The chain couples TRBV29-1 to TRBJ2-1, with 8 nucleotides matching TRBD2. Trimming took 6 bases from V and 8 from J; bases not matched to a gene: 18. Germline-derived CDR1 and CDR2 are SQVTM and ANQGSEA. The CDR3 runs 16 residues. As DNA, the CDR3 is TGCAGCGTCGGGAGGGGCCTAGCGGCCCAAGGGGATGAGCAGTTCTTC. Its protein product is CSVGRGLAAQGDEQFF.

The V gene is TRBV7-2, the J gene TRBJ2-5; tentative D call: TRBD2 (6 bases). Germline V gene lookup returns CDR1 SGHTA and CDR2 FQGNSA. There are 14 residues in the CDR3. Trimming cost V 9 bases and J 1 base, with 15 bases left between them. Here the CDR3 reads CASLRGGPQETQYF. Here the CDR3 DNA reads TGTGCCAGTCTAAGGGGAGGACCCCAAGAGACCCAGTACTTC.

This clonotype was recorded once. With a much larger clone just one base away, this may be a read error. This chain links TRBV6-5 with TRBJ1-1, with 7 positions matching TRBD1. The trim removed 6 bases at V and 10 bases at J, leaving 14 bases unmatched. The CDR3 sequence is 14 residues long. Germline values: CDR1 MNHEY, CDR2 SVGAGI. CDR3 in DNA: TGTGCCAGCAGCACCTTGGGTTACAGGGGTGGAGCTTTCTTT. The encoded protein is CASSTLGYRGGAFF.

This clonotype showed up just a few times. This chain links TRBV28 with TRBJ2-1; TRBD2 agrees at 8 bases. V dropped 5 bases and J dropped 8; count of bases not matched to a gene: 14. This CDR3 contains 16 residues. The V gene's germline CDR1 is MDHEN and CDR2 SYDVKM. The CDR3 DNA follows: TGTGCCAGCAGTGGAATAGCGGGGATAGGCTTCGATGAGCAGTTCTTC. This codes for CASSGIAGIGFDEQFF.

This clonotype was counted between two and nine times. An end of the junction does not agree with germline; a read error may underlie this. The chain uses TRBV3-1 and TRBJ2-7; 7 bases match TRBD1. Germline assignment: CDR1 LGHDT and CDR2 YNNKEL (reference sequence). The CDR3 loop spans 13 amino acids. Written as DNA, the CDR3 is TGTGCCAGCAGCCAACCGGGACAGCGCTTTCTTCACTTC. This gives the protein CASSQPGQRFLHF.

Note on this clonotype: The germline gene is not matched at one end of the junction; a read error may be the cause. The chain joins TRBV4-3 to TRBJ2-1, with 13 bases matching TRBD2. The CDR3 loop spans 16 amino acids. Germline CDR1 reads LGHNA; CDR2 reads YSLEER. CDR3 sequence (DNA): TGCGCCAGCAGTCAAGAACTAGCGGGGGGGCAGAATGAGCAGTTCTTC. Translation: CASSQELAGGQNEQFF.

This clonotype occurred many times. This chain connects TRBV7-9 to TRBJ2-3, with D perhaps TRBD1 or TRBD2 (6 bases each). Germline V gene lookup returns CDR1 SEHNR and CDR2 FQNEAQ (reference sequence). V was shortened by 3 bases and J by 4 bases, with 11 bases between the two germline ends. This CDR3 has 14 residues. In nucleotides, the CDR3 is TGTGCCAGCAGCTTGGCAGGGGAGGCAGATACGCAGTATTTT. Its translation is CASSLAGEADTQYF.

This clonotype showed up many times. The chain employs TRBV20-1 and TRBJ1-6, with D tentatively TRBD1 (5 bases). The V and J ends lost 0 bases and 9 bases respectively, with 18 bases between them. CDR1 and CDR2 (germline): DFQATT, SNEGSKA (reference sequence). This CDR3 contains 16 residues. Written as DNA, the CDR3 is TGCAGTGCTAGAGATCGGGGGGGGACCCGTCGTTCACCCCTCCACTTT. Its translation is CSARDRGGTRRSPLHF.

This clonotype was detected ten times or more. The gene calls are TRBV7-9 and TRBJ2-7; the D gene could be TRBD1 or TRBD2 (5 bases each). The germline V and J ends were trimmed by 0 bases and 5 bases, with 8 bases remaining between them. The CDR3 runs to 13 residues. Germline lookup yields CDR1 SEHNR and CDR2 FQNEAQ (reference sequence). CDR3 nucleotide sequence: TGTGCCAGCAGCTTAGCACGAGGGGACGAGCAGTACTTC. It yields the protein CASSLARGDEQYF.

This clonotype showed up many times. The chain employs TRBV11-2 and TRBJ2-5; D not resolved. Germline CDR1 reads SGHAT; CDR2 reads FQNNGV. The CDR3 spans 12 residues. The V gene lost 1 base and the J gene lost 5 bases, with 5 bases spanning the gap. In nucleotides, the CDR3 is TGTGCCAGCAGCTTAGGAGCCGAGACCCAGTACTTC. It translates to CASSLGAETQYF.

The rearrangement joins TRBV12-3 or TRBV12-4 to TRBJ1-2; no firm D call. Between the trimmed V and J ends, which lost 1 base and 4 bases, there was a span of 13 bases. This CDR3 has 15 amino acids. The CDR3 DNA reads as TGTGCCAGCAGTTTAGGGGCAGACATTCCCTATGGCTACACCTTC. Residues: CASSLGADIPYGYTF.

CDR3 protein: CASSLDRQNTEAFF. The CDR3 DNA follows: TGCGCCAGCAGCTTAGACAGGCAGAACACTGAAGCTTTCTTT. The chain couples TRBV5-1 to TRBJ1-1; D is perhaps TRBD1 (6 bases). The CDR3 has 14 amino acids. CDR1 and CDR2 (germline): SGHRS, YFSETQ. The V gene lost 2 bases and the J gene lost 1 base, with 9 bases spanning the gap.

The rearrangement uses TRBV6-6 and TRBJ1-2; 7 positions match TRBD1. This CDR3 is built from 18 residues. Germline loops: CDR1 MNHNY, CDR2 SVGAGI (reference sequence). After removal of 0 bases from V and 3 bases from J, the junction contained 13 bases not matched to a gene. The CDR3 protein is CASSYSMSGGTKDYGYTF. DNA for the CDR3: TGTGCCAGCAGTTACTCGATGTCAGGGGGGACGAAGGACTATGGCTACACCTTC.

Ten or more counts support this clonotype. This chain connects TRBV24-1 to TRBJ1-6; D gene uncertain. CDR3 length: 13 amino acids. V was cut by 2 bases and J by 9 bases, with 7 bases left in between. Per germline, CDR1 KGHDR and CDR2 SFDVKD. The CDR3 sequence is CATSDSASSPLHF. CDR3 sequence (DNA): TGTGCCACCAGTGATTCGGCAAGTTCACCCCTCCACTTT.

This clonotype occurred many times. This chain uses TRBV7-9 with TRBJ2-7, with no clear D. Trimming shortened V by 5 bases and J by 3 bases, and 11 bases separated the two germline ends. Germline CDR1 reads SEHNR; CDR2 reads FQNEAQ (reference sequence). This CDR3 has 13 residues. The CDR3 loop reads CASSHPLHYEQYF. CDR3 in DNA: TGTGCCAGCAGCCACCCCCTCCACTACGAGCAGTACTTC.

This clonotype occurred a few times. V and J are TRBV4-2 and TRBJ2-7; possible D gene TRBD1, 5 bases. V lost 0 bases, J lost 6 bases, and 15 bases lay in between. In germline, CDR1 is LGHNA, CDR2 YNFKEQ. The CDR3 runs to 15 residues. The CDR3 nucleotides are TGTGCCAGCAGCCAAGATAGATCCAGGGTCGGCGAGCAGTACTTC. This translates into CASSQDRSRVGEQYF.

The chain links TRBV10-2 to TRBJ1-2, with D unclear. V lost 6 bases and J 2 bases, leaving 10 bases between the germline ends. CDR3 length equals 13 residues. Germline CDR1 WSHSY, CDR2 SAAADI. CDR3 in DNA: TGCGCCAGCAGGCCCGACACGAACTATGGCTACACCTTC. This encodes CASRPDTNYGYTF.

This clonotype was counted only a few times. The CDR3 protein is CSAGRQGAIAGYTF. The CDR3 DNA sequence: TGCAGTGCTGGACGACAGGGGGCAATCGCTGGCTACACCTTC. The V call is TRBV20-1, the J call TRBJ1-2; 10 bases line up with TRBD1. The CDR3 consists of 14 residues. The trim removed 5 bases at V and 7 bases at J, leaving 10 bases unmatched. Germline values: CDR1 DFQATT, CDR2 SNEGSKA (reference sequence).

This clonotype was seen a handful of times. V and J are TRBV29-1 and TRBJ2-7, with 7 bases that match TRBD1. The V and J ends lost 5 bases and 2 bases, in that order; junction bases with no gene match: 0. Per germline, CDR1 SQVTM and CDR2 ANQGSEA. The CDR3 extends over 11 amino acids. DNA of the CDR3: TGCAGCGTTCAGGGGGCCTACGAGCAGTACTTC. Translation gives CSVQGAYEQYF.

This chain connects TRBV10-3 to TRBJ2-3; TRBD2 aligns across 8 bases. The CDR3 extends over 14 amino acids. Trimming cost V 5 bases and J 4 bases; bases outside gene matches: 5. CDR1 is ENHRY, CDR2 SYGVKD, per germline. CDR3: CAISPSGGADTQYF. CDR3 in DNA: TGTGCCATCAGTCCCTCGGGGGGGGCAGATACGCAGTATTTT.

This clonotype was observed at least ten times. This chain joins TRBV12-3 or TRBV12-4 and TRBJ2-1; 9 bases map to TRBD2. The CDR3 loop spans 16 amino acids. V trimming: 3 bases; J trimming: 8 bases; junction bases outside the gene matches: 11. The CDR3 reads CASSFQRGAPADEQFF. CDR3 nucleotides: TGTGCCAGCAGTTTCCAGCGGGGGGCGCCTGCGGATGAGCAGTTCTTC.

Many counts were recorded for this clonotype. CDR3 sequence (DNA): TGTGCCACCAGCAAGGTTACCGGGGAGCTGTTTTTT. It specifies CATSKVTGELFF. V is TRBV15 and J is TRBJ2-2; D not resolved. The CDR3 length is 12 residues. Germline assignment: CDR1 LNHNV and CDR2 YYDKDF (reference sequence). The V end was cut by 4 bases, the J end by 5 bases, with 5 bases between.

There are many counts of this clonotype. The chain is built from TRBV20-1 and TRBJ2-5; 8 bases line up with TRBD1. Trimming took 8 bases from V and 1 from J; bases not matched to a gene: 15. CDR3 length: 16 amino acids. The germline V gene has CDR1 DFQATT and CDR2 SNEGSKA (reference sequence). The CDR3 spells CSPGVETGDPQETQYF. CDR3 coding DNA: TGCAGTCCAGGGGTGGAGACAGGGGACCCCCAAGAGACCCAGTACTTC.

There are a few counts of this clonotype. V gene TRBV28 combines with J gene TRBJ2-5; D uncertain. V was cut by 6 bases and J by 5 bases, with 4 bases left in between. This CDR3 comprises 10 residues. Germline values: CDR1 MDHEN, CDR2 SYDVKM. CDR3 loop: CASRDETQYF. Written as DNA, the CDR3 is TGTGCCAGCAGGGATGAGACCCAGTACTTC.